The sequence of this TCR beta chain was determined in a study of vaccination effects on CD4 cells after COVID-19. Study as a whole: Either the mRNA-1273 or the BNT162b2 vaccine was given to participants as two doses. Findings of the study overall: At late timepoints after vaccination, vaccine- and infection-induced clones shrank markedly.

The data were produced by immunoSEQ multiplex PCR, yet TCRdb's version contains in-frame clones alone and is incomplete. The sample has around 19,000 clones, 74% seen once. Germline V CDR1 and CDR2: SEHNR, FQNEAQ (reference sequence). The CDR3 runs to 15 residues. With 5 bases removed from V and 2 bases from J, the gap between germline ends came to 14 bases. As to this clone: The antigen is unknown.

Prior to sequencing, the ViraFEST assay stimulated PBMC with viral peptide pools, which expanded the antigen-specific CD4+ T cells. It was after nine to ten days of culture that CD4+ T cells were isolated. SARS-CoV-2 infected the person between March and December 2020, as confirmed by PCR. Roughly 2.1 million PBMC were seeded per well and grown in the presence of around 10 IU/ml IL-2 and approximately 11 ug/ml peptides. Cultures received IL-2 medium that replaced half the medium on days 3 and 7. V usage is TRBV7-9 and J usage is TRBJ2-3; tentatively, D is TRBD1 (5 bases). The receptor comes from a human donor who had a prior SARS-CoV-2 infection. Sequenced here: CD4+ T cells from PBMCs cultured with a peptide pool, sampled before COVID-19 vaccination. The CDR3 loop reads CASSPRGGNTDTQYF. The CDR3 coding sequence is TGTGCCAGCAGCCCTAGGGGCGGAAACACAGATACGCAGTATTTT.